The TCR beta chain under discussion was sequenced for a study of shared clonotypes between healthy human individuals (dated by TCRdb to the early 2020s). Background on the whole study: A couple of women and a few men aged 18 to 49 years were included in the cohort. For each donor, three plates each were used for CD4 naive and CD4 memory, two plates were used for CD8 naive, and one plate was used for CD8 memory. Blood TCR repertoires of a handful of healthy adults were deeply sequenced to estimate repertoire size and the extent of clonotype sharing between individuals. To increase sequencing depth and limit assay-specific biases, different laboratories used diverse techniques to prepare libraries and sequence TCR repertoires. Between about 0.9 and 10 billion PBMCs per donor were obtained by leukapheresis.

TCR CDR3 regions were amplified from genomic DNA by multiplex PCR using the deep immunoSEQ assay. Genomic DNA extracted from each cell subset was distributed evenly over all wells of several immunoSEQ 96-well plates, and each plate served as one replicate. For sorted subsets, roughly 190 ng of genomic DNA, equivalent to 30,000 or so T cell genomes, went into each replicate PCR. Purified libraries were quantified with a Qubit 3.0 fluorometer, sized on a Bioanalyzer 2100, and re-quantified with the KAPA Library Quantification kit. A separate single-read 150-cycle Illumina NextSeq 550 flow cell was used to sequence each immunoSEQ 96-well plate. Per the original workflow: Because only junctional sequences without quality scores were contained in the immunoSEQ output, filtering matching that applied to full-length reads could not be performed. Sequences were annotated with PyIR, a Python wrapper for IgBLAST v1.9, using IMGT germline references to assign V/J genes and CDR3. Any read was removed if the V/J assignment was weak (E-value above 1e-6), the CDR3 was missing, or the read contained stop codons, out-of-frame junctions, or ambiguous translated residues. V3J clonotypes were defined as sequences sharing an identical inferred V gene, J gene, and CDR3 amino acid sequence. Percentage overlap between repertoires was computed as shared unique clonotypes divided by the size of the smaller repertoire. Three approaches were used to assess repertoire richness: RTK rarefaction, the Chao1 estimator, and Recon v2.1 estimates of unobserved clonotypes. Generation probabilities were computed with OLGA for all TCRbeta clonotypes obtained by the gDNA method from several donors. The source is immuneACCESS, and TCRdb retained only in-frame sequences with V and J called. Part of the clones is not carried over; for the studies checked, unresolved V genes explain less than half of this, and the remainder is unexplained. V and J calls plus clone size are reproduced from that table; the DNA served to infer D and trimming. This sample holds some 2.3 million clones; about 92% were observed only once. In total, the top ten clones hold about 0.41% of the sample.

Broader findings and caveats from the paper: Clonotypes shared by all four sorted-subset donors showed higher generation probabilities than non-shared clonotypes. When four donors were compared, the shared fraction of clonotypes was around 5.1% for naive CD4, roughly 3.3% for naive CD8, more than 2% for memory CD4, and around 0.4% for memory CD8. Estimated clonotype richness was generally larger for naive than for memory subsets. Because the study included only a small number of donors, the genetic and exposure-history diversity represented was limited. Pairwise subsampling indicated that sequencing depth was expected to affect the degree of clonotype sharing among donors. Sampling was restricted to blood, and TCR repertoires in tissues likely differ from the TCR repertoires found in blood. Even with the large sequencing depth, rarefaction of the sorted-subset datasets indicated that sequencing was incomplete.

Deletion took 0 bases off V and 6 bases off J, with a span of 20 bases between the germline ends. The CDR3 has 16 amino acids, counting the end cysteine and phenylalanine. The kept DNA is CDR3 alone, 48 bases in frame from the first base. Via the germline V gene (reference sequence), CDR1 is GTSNPN and CDR2 SVGIG. This clone was found a few times. The specificity of this receptor is unknown. No quality values exist for individual bases; no much larger clone is one base distant. The donors were healthy, HIV-negative adults with no recently reported acute infections or vaccinations. Every donor was a Caucasian adult living in Nashville, Tennessee, USA. CD4+ T cells were enriched through magnetic negative selection, after which naive cells were positively selected on CD45RA and the remaining negative fraction served as the memory subset. Blood was collected by leukapheresis, and PBMCs were isolated by Ficoll-Histopaque density gradient centrifugation and then cryopreserved in liquid nitrogen vapor phase. Analytical flow cytometry was used to check the purity and quantity of each magnetically sorted T cell population. Genomic DNA was isolated from every sorted fraction and measured by UV absorbance on a Nanodrop 2000c.

The TCR originated in a man between 18 and 35 years old in good health. Some clones in this sample may be carry-over from other donors' samples. The source material was naive CD4+ T cells from PBMCs. The sample's cell subset or site label, decoded: CD45RA+ positively selected. This chain is built from TRBV30 and TRBJ1-1; the D gene remains uncertain. The CDR3 has the sequence CAWSVNRGRIGAEAFF. The bases read TGTGCCTGGAGTGTTAATCGCGGCCGCATAGGCGCTGAAGCTTTCTTT.